Listed below are T cell receptor beta chains from one sample, sequenced in a study of shared clonotypes between healthy human individuals. Method: immunoSEQ multiplex PCR; TCRdb's copy keeps in-frame clones and lacks some. The sample comprises under 2.5 million clones, 85% to 95% of which are singletons, and approximately 0.41% rests with the top ten. The sequenced sample was naive CD4+ T cells from PBMCs. The source is a man aged 18 to 35 in good health. Some clones in this sample may be carry-over from other donors' samples. CDR3s include the opening cysteine and the closing phenylalanine or tryptophan. Each record gives: D gene, J gene, clone size, CDR3 length, V gene, CDR3 DNA, CDR3 protein. A D gene is named only where the DNA matches it firmly. Clone size is shown for a subset of rows, as once, few, many or a class of expanded clone.

NA | TRBJ2-7 | NA | 15 | TRBV28 | TGTGCCAGCAAAAAGGGGGGTGCTGGGTCCTACGAGCAGTACTTC | CASKKGGAGSYEQYF
NA | TRBJ2-7 | NA | 14 | TRBV5-1 | TGCGCCAGCAGCTTAAGCGGTACGACCTACGAGCAGTACTTC | CASSLSGTTYEQYF
TRBD1 | TRBJ1-2 | NA | 13 | TRBV28 | TGTGCCAGTAACGACAGGGCTGACTATGGCTACACCTTC | CASNDRADYGYTF
TRBD1 | TRBJ2-5 | NA | 13 | TRBV5-1 | TGCGCCAGCAGATCGGGACAGCCAGAGACCCAGTACTTC | CASRSGQPETQYF
NA | TRBJ1-1 | NA | 14 | TRBV9 | TGTGCCAGCTCCCTAGATGGAGCGAACACTGAAGCTTTCTTT | CASSLDGANTEAFF
NA | TRBJ2-7 | NA | 16 | TRBV7-8 | TGTGCCAGCAGCCTGACTGAGGCCCTGAGCTCCTACGAGCAGTACTTC | CASSLTEALSSYEQYF
NA | TRBJ2-1 | NA | 17 | TRBV5-1 | TGCGCCAGCAGCCCGCCGGGCGGGACGGGACCCGGGGCGGAGCAGTTCTTC | CASSPPGGTGPGAEQFF
TRBD2 | TRBJ2-1 | NA | 16 | TRBV7-3 | TGTGCCAGCAGCTCTGTAGCGGGAACTGCCTACAATGAGCAGTTCTTC | CASSSVAGTAYNEQFF
NA | TRBJ1-4 | NA | 15 | TRBV11-2 | TGTGCCAGCAGCCCGCCGGTGCGTAGGGGTGAAAAACTGTTTTTT | CASSPPVRRGEKLFF
TRBD1 | TRBJ1-5 | once | 15 | TRBV5-8 | TGTGCCAGCAGCCCCGGGACAGGGGCCCGGCAGCCCCAGCATTTT | CASSPGTGARQPQHF
NA | TRBJ1-2 | NA | 13 | TRBV29-1 | TGCAGCGTTGGGGACCCCCGTAACTATGGCTACACCTTC | CSVGDPRNYGYTF
NA | TRBJ1-5 | NA | 14 | TRBV15 | TGTGCCACCAGCCCTGTTCAACAGGGACAGCCCCAGCATTTT | CATSPVQQGQPQHF
NA | TRBJ1-6 | NA | 11 | TRBV7-2 | TGTGCCAGCAGCGAGAATTCACCCCTCCACTTT | CASSENSPLHF
NA | TRBJ1-1 | NA | 12 | TRBV5-6 | TGTGCCAGCAGCTTGAGTGCGATGGGAGCTTTCTTT | CASSLSAMGAFF